This T cell receptor (beta chain) is from a study of T cell responses to AZD1222 COVID-19 vaccine. Findings and caveats of the study: Once two AZD1222 doses were given, Spike-specific TCR breadth and depth went up. The CD4 TCRs associated with vaccination extended across spike and predominated at 160-218 and 743-854.

The CDR3 consists of 11 residues. The V and J ends lost 3 bases and 7 bases respectively, with 9 bases between them. CDR1 and CDR2 (germline): DFQATT, SNEGSKA (reference sequence). The data were produced by immunoSEQ multiplex PCR, yet TCRdb's version contains in-frame clones alone and is incomplete. This repertoire shows 100,000 to 150,000 clones, around 92% found once; its top ten account for less than 2%. This clone was picked up one time. Antigen unknown. The sample was peripheral blood, taken 28 days after the second AZD1222 dose. The chain is built from TRBV20-1 and TRBJ1-2; D is unresolved. This clonotype was obtained from an adult who received the AZD1222 COVID-19 vaccine. The CDR3 DNA is TGCAGTGCTAGTGGGCAGGCTGGCTACACCTTC. Its protein is CSASGQAGYTF.